In its sample, the clone carrying this TCR beta chain was seen a few times. The data derive from a study of early T cells in non-severe SARS-CoV-2 infection. V lost 5 bases to trimming and J lost 1 base, with 8 bases between them. CDR1 is SGHVS and CDR2 is FNYEAQ in the germline V gene. The length of the CDR3 is 13 residues. TCRdb redid the calling of the 5' RACE reads with MiXCR, one entry per CDR3 protein. In the table there are fewer than 65,000 distinct CDR3 sequences, 8% to 10% of which are singletons. The chain is built from TRBV7-6 and TRBJ1-1; D unclear. The receptor was isolated from an adult who was a healthcare worker with PCR-confirmed SARS-CoV-2 infection or an uninfected control (not recorded which). The sequencing sample was made of whole blood. CDR3 loop: CASSPLGNTEAFF. The CDR3 DNA sequence: TGTGCCAGCAGCCCCCTCGGGAACACTGAAGCTTTCTTT.